This paragraph reports one TCR beta chain. The antigen is undetermined. This record belongs to a study of human T cells and chemical hapten exposure. Germline CDR1 is LGHNA and CDR2 is YSLEER. The CDR3 runs 14 residues. The germline V and J ends were trimmed by 0 bases and 8 bases, with 13 bases remaining between them. Specified time point: patch test 3, about 24 weeks after DPC sensitization. The treatment was: therapeutic diphenylcyclopropenone sensitization with weekly scalp DPC. From the RACE reads, TCRdb called clonotypes with MiXCR, one entry per CDR3 protein. This sample has 85,000 to 100,000 distinct CDR3 sequences, with 25% to 30% found just once. The study's findings and limits: There was no change with DPC sensitization in TCRs above 1 in 1000 frequency.

This receptor was identified in a man aged 40-50 years with alopecia areata. Some clones in this sample may be carry-over from other donors' samples. The specimen comprised whole blood, sampled in connection with sensitization to the hapten diphenylcyclopropenone (DPC). The chain has TRBV4-3 and TRBJ1-2, with a tentative D call TRBD1 (6 bases). The CDR3 region has the DNA TGCGCCAGCAGCCAAGATCTAGGGGGAGAGGGCTACACCTTC. Protein sequence: CASSQDLGGEGYTF.